This T cell receptor beta chain stems from a study of cytomegalovirus exposure and HLA in healthy donors. As for this clone: Its antigen is unknown.

Primers for the PCR totalled 60 Vbeta and 13 Jbeta. The table came from immunoSEQ multiplex PCR; TCRdb's copy has only in-frame clones and leaves some out. Of some 150,000 clones detected, 70% to 80% appear once; the ten largest clones hold roughly 1.3%. Whole-study results and caveats: In vitro experiments confirmed that three CMV-associated chains were specific for CMV antigens. Within a later analysis, the majority of CMV-associated TCR beta chains appeared HLA-restricted. Earlier analysis looked at TCR beta V segments, and most were productive about 90% or about 30% of the time.

This TCR was sampled from a woman aged 45-60 years in good health and CMV-seronegative. The sequenced sample consisted of PBMCs.

CDR3 loop: CACTPLAGIARGAQYF. In DNA form, the CDR3 reads TGTGCCTGTACCCCGCTAGCGGGGATCGCAAGGGGGGCCCAGTACTTC. This chain links TRBV30 with TRBJ2-5, with 9 bases aligning to TRBD2. The CDR3 length is 16 residues. V shed 6 bases and J 9 bases; nucleotides not matched to a gene: 20. Per the germline V gene, CDR1 is GTSNPN and CDR2 is SVGIG (reference sequence).